Listed here is a single T cell receptor beta chain. What it binds is not known. The data stem from a study of beta chain features in type 1 diabetes. Findings and limits, study-wide: Short templates might get an advantage during PCR, and this would be equal in patients and controls. A moderate, significant TCRB CDR3 shortening appeared in type 1 diabetes across four CD4+ subsets.

The sequenced template was cDNA made from the entire isolated RNA. Deep immunoSEQ sequencing covered naive, central memory and regulatory T cell samples. Libraries were prepared by immunoSEQ multiplex PCR; TCRdb keeps only in-frame clonotypes and omits some of them. Of 400,000 or so clones in the sample, around 10% were seen once. Sequenced input: central memory CD4+ T cells from blood. The clonotype originates from a man aged 25 to 45 with type 1 diabetes.

CDR3 region: CASSQSRASYNEQFF. In DNA, the CDR3 is TGCGCCAGCAGCCAAAGTCGGGCGTCCTACAATGAGCAGTTCTTC. The V call is TRBV4-3, the J call TRBJ2-1; D is unresolved. Trimming removed 2 bases at V and 1 base at J, with 9 bases between. CDR1 LGHNA and CDR2 YSLEER come from the germline V gene. The CDR3 has 15 residues.